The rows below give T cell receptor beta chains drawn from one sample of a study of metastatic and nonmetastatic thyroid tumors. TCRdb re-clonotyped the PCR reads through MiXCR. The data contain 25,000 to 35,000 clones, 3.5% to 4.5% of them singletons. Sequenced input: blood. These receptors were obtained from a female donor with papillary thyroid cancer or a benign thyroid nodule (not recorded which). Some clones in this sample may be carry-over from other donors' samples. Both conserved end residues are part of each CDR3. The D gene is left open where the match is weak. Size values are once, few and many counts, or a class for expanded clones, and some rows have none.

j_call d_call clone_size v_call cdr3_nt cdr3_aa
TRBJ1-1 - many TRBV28 TGTGCCAGCACCCAATTACCCGCCAGGGGAGACACTGAAGCTTTCTTT CASTQLPARGDTEAFF
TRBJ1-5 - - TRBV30 TGTGCCTGGAGTGTATCTTCGGAGAATCAGCCCCAGCATTTT CAWSVSSENQPQHF
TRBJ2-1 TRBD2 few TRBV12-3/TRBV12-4 TGTGCCAGCAGTATTAGCGGGAGGGTGTTCTTC CASSISGRVFF
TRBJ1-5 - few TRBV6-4 TGTGCCAGCAGCTCAGGGTCTCAGCCCCGGCATTTT CASSSGSQPRHF
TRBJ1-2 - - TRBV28 TGTGCCAGCATTTCCACCCCGTCAGGTGGCTATGGCTACACCTTC CASISTPSGGYGYTF
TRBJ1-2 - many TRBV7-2 TGTGCCAGCAGCCCGTGGGAGGGCTATGGCTACACCTTC CASSPWEGYGYTF
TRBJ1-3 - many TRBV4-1 TGCGCCAGCAGCCAAGATGACATCCGGGACTCCGGTGGAAACACCATATATTTT CASSQDDIRDSGGNTIYF
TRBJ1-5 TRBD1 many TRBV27 TGTGCCAGCAGACTTACGACAGGGCTGGGTCAGCCCCAGCATTTT CASRLTTGLGQPQHF
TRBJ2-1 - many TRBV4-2 TGTGCCACCATGGGGGAACCGGCGGGGATGGTTGAGCAGTTCTTC CATMGEPAGMVEQFF
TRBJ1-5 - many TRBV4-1 TGCGCCAGCAGCCAAGATACTTACGGGCTCAATCAGCCCCAGCATTTT CASSQDTYGLNQPQHF
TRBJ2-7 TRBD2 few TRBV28 TGTGCCAGCAGTTTGGACGGGGAGGGCGAGCAGTACTTC CASSLDGEGEQYF
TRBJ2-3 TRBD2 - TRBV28 TGTGCCAGCATTTCTAGCGGGAGCGCGGATACGCAGTATTTT CASISSGSADTQYF
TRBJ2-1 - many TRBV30 TGTGCCTGGAGTATAACCCAAGTCAATGAGCAGTTCTTC CAWSITQVNEQFF
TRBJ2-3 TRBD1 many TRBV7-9 TGTGCCAGCAGCTTATTACCCGGGACAGCCTTCACAGATACGCAGTATTTT CASSLLPGTAFTDTQYF
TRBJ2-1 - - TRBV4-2 TGTGCCAGCAGCCAAGAAGGGCACGCCTCCTACAATGAGCAGTTCTTC CASSQEGHASYNEQFF
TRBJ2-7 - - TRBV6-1 TGTGCCAGCAGGCGTACGACAGGTAACTACGAGCAGTACTTC CASRRTTGNYEQYF
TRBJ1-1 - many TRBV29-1 TGCAGCGTTGGCGCACAGGGAGGGCTCACTGAAGCTTTCTTT CSVGAQGGLTEAFF
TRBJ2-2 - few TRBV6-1 TGTGCCAGCAGTGAAGTTCGGGGGTCGGGCGGGGAGCTGTTTTTT CASSEVRGSGGELFF
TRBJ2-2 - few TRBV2 TGTGCCAGCAGTGAGTCGAACACCGGGGAGCTGTTTTTT CASSESNTGELFF
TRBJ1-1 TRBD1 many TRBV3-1 TGTGCCAGCAGCCACGGACAGGGTTGGACTGAAGCTTTCTTT CASSHGQGWTEAFF
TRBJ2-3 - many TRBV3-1 TGTGCCAGCAGCCAGTCGGCGGCCCAGGCGGATACGCAGTATTTT CASSQSAAQADTQYF
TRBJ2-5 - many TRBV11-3 TGTGCCAGCAGCCGCAGGCACGGGACCGGCGGGGAGACCCAGTACTTC CASSRRHGTGGETQYF
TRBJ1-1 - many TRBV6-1 TGTGCCAGCAGTGAAGCGACCCCCGGGAGGGGAGCTTTCTTT CASSEATPGRGAFF
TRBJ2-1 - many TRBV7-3 TGTGCCAGCAGTCCTCAGATAGCGGCCGCGAATGAGCAGTTCTTC CASSPQIAAANEQFF
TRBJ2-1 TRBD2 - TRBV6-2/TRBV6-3 TGTGCCAGCAGTTGGCGACTAGCGGGAGACAATGAGCAGTTCTTC CASSWRLAGDNEQFF
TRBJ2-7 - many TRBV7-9 TGTGCCAGCAGCTTCGGGGGCCAGGGGGAGCAGTACTTC CASSFGGQGEQYF
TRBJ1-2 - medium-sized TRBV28 TGTGCCAGCAGTTTAGCTCATTCACAACGGGGGGCCCCAAACTATGGCTACACCTTC CASSLAHSQRGAPNYGYTF
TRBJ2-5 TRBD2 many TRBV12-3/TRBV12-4 TGTGCCAGCAGTTTCTTTAGCGGGAGGGAGACCCAGTACTTC CASSFFSGRETQYF
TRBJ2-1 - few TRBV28 TGTGCCAGCAGCTCGAGAAACTACAATGAGCAGTTCTTC CASSSRNYNEQFF
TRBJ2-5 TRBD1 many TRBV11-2 TGTGCCAGCAGCCCCCAGCGTTTTCGACAGGGGATTTACCAAGAGACCCAGTACTTC CASSPQRFRQGIYQETQYF
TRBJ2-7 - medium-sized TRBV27 TGTGCCAGCAGTTTATCCCGGACAGCCGGGGGCGAGCAGTACTTC CASSLSRTAGGEQYF
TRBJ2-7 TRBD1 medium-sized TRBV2 TGTGCCAGCAGGGACAGGGATTTATACGAGCAGTACTTC CASRDRDLYEQYF
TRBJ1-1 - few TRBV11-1 TGTGCCAGCAGCTTAGACAGGGCGAGGACTGAAGCTTTCTTT CASSLDRARTEAFF
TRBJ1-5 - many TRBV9 TGTGCCAGCAGCGTAGGATCTCAGTCAGGAGGCCAGCCCCAGCATTTT CASSVGSQSGGQPQHF
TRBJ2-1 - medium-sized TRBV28 TGTGCCAGCACTCAAGGTCGACAGGAGGACTACAATGAGCAGTTCTTC CASTQGRQEDYNEQFF
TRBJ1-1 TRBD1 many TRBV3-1 TGTGCCAGCAGCCCCCGGGACAGGGAAACTGAAGCTTTCTTT CASSPRDRETEAFF
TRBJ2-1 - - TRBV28 TGTGCCAGCGGTAAGGGGGTCGAGCAGTTTTTC CASGKGVEQFF